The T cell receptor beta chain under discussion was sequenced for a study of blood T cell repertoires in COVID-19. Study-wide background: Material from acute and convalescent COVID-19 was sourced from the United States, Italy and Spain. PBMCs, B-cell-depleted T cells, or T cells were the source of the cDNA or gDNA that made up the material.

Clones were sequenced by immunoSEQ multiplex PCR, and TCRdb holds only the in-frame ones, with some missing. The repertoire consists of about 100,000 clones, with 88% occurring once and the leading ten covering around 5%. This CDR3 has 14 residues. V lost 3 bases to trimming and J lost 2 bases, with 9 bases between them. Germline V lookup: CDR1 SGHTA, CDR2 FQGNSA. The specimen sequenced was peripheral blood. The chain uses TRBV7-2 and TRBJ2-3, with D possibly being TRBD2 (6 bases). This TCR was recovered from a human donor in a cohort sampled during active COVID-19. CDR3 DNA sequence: TGTGCCAGCAGCTTGCGGGGCCTCACAGATACGCAGTATTTT. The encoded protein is CASSLRGLTDTQYF.